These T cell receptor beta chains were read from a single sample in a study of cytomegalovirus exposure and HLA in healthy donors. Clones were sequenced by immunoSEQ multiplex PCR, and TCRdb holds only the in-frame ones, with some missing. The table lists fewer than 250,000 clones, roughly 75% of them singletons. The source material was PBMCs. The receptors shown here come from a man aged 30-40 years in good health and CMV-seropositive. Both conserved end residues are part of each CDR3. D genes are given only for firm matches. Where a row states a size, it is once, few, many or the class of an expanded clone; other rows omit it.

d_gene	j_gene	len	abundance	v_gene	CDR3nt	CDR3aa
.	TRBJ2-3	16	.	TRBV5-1	TGCGCCAGCAGCCCTCAGGGGGGAGCGGTGGTAGATACGCAGTATTTT	CASSPQGGAVVDTQYF
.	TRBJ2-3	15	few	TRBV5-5	TGTGCCAGCAGCTTGGAGAGAGAGATCACAGATACGCAGTATTTT	CASSLEREITDTQYF
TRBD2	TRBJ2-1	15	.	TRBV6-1	TGTGCCAGCAAGGGGAGGGCTAGCGGGGGGGATGAGCAGTTCTTC	CASKGRASGGDEQFF
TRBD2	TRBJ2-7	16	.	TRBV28	TGTGCCAGCAGCCGCGGGGGGACAACACCTCTCTACGAGCAGTACTTC	CASSRGGTTPLYEQYF
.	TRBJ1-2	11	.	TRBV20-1	TGCAGTGCTAGGGCCGACTATGGCTACACCTTC	CSARADYGYTF
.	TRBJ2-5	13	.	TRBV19	TGTGCCAGTAGTTCAACGGGACAAGAGACCCAGTACTTC	CASSSTGQETQYF
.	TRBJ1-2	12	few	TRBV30	TGTGCCTGGAGTCTGGGACACAAGGGCTACACCTTC	CAWSLGHKGYTF
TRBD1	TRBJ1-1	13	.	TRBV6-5	TGTGCCAGCAGTGTTGGGACAGAGAGTGAAGCTTTCTTT	CASSVGTESEAFF
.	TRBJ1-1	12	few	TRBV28	TGTGCCAGCGGGTGGGTCCCGGGTGAAGCTTTCTTT	CASGWVPGEAFF
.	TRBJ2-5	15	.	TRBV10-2	TGCGCCAGCAGTGCCCCGAGAGTTGTCGGAGAGACCCAGTACTTC	CASSAPRVVGETQYF
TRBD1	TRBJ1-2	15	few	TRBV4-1	TGCGCCAGCAGCCAAGATCCCGGACAGGTCCTTGGCTACACCTTC	CASSQDPGQVLGYTF
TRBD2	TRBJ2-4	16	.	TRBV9	TGTGCCAGCAGCGCCGGGGGAGGTGCGGGGGAGGTCATTCAGTACTTC	CASSAGGGAGEVIQYF
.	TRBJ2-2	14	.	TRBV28	TGTGCCAGCAGTTGGACAGCTAGGAGCGGGGAGCTGTTTTTT	CASSWTARSGELFF
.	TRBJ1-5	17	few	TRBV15	TGTGCCACCAGCAGAGATATTGGCAGGGGTGTAGGGCAGCCCCAGCATTTT	CATSRDIGRGVGQPQHF
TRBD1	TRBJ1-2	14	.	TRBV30	TGTGCCTGGAGTATACAGGGGTCTATCTATGGCTACACCTTC	CAWSIQGSIYGYTF
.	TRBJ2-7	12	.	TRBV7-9	TGTGCCAGCAGCTCCAGGATCTACGAGCAGTACTTC	CASSSRIYEQYF
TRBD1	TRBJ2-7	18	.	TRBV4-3	TGCGCCAGCAGCCAAGATGGGGGACAGGAAACTATCCTCTACGAGCAGTACTTC	CASSQDGGQETILYEQYF
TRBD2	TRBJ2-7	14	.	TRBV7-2	TGTGCCAGCAGCTTAGAGGGTAGCGGGAGAGGTCTGTACTTC	CASSLEGSGRGLYF
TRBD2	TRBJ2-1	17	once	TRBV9	TGTGCCAGCAGCGTAGCCCCAACTAGCGCGGGGGACAATGAGCAGTTCTTC	CASSVAPTSAGDNEQFF
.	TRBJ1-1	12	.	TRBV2	TGTGCAGACGGTGGGGCGGGAACTGAAGCTTTCTTT	CADGGAGTEAFF
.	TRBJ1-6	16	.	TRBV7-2	TGTGCCAGCAGCCCCCAGGGTAGGGGAACCAATTCACCCCTCCACTTT	CASSPQGRGTNSPLHF
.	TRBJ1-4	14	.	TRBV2	TGTGCCAGCATCCAGGGGAGTGCTAATGAAAAACTGTTTTTT	CASIQGSANEKLFF
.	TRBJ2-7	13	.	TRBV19	TGTGCCAGTGCGAGGGGGATCACCTACGAGCAGTACTTC	CASARGITYEQYF
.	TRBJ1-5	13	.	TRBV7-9	TGTGCCTCGGCCCAAGGGGGCAATCAGCCCCAGCATTTT	CASAQGGNQPQHF
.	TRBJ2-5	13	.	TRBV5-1	TGCGCCAGCAGCTTGGGTCCATCCGAGACCCAGTACTTC	CASSLGPSETQYF
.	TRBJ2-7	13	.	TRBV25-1	TGTGCCAGCAGTGACGGGGTAGCCTACGAGCAGTACTTC	CASSDGVAYEQYF
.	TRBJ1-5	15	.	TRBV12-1	TGTGCCAGCAGCTTGCCGGGACAGGGCAATCAGCCCCAGCATTTT	CASSLPGQGNQPQHF
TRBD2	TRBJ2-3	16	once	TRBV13	TGTGCCAGCAGCCACCAGCCGGGACTAGCGGGGGGTACGCAGTATTTT	CASSHQPGLAGGTQYF
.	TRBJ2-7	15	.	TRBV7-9	TGTGCCAGCAGCTTTCCGGGGGACGGAACCTACGAGCAGTACTTC	CASSFPGDGTYEQYF
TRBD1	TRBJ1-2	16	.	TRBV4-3	TGCGCCAGCAGCCAAGCCCCCATACAGGGGAACTATGGCTACACCTTC	CASSQAPIQGNYGYTF
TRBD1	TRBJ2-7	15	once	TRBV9	TGTGCCAGCAGCACCGGACAGGGTCTAGCCTACGAGCAGTACTTC	CASSTGQGLAYEQYF
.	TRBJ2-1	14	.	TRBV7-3	TGTGCCAGCAGCTTAAGCTCTGGAGTCACTGAGCAGTTCTTC	CASSLSSGVTEQFF
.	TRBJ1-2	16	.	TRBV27	TGTGCCAGCAGTTCCCGTGCGGGGGGGGCTCGTGGTGGCTACACCTTC	CASSSRAGGARGGYTF
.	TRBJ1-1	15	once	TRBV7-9	TGTGCCAGCAGCTTACTCAGGGCCTTAAACACTGAAGCTTTCTTT	CASSLLRALNTEAFF
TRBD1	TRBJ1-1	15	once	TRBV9	TGTGCCAGCAGCCCAAGACAGGGGTTGAACACTGAAGCTTTCTTT	CASSPRQGLNTEAFF
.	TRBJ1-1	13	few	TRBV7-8	TGTGCCAGCAGCTTAGTCGTCAACACTGAAGCTTTCTTT	CASSLVVNTEAFF
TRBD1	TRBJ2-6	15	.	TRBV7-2	TGTGCCACCGGGACAGAAGTTTCTGGGGCCAACGTCCTGACTTTC	CATGTEVSGANVLTF
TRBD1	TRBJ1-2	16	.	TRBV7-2	TGTGCCAGCAGCCTTCCCCCGGGACAGGGGATCTATGGCTACACCTTC	CASSLPPGQGIYGYTF
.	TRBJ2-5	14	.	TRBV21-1	TGTGCCAGCAGCAAAGGACAGAGCCAAGAGACCCAGTACTTC	CASSKGQSQETQYF
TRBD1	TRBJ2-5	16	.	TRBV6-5	TGTGCCAGCAGTTACGGCCCGGGACAGGGAAGGGAGACCCAGTACTTC	CASSYGPGQGRETQYF
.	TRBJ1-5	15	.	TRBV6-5	TGTGCCAGCAGTTACTCATCAGGGGCCAATCAGCCCCAGCATTTT	CASSYSSGANQPQHF
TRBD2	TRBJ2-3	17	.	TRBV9	TGTGCCAGCAGCCCCGGGACTAGCGGGGGGGCCATGAATACGCAGTATTTT	CASSPGTSGGAMNTQYF
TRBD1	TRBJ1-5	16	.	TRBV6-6	TGTGCCAGCTGGATACAGGGGCGAGGGAGCAATCAGCCCCAGCATTTT	CASWIQGRGSNQPQHF
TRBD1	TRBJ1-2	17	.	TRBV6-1	TGTGCCAGCAGTGAACGGGTTGGGGGGACAGGGGGCTTCGGCTACACCTTC	CASSERVGGTGGFGYTF
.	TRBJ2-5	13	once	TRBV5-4	TGTGCCAGCAGCTTAGGTAGCCCCGGTACCCAGTACTTC	CASSLGSPGTQYF
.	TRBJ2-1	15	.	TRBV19	TGTGCCAGTAGTACCATTTCCGGGGCCTACAATGAGCAGTTCTTC	CASSTISGAYNEQFF
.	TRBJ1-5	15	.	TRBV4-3	TGCGCCAGCAGCCTCAACGGAGGTCGCGGTCAGCCCCAGCATTTT	CASSLNGGRGQPQHF
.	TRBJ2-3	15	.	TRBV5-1	TGCGCCAGCAGCTTGCGGGAGAGGTTTACAGATACGCAGTATTTT	CASSLRERFTDTQYF
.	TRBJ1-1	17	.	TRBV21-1	TGTGCCAGCAGCATACCGGGACAGAGGCCCCTGAACACTGAAGCTTTCTTT	CASSIPGQRPLNTEAFF
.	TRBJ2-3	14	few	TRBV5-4	TGTGCCAGCAGCTTGACTAGGTCCACAGATACGCAGTATTTT	CASSLTRSTDTQYF
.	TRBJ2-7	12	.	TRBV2	TGTGCCAGCAGTGAACAGGTTAACGAGCAGTACTTC	CASSEQVNEQYF
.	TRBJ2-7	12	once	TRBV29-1	TGCAGCGTTGGGGGGGGCCGGTACGAGCAGTACTTC	CSVGGGRYEQYF
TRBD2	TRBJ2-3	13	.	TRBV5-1	TGCGCCAGCAGTTCGACTAGCGTCAATACGCAGTATTTT	CASSSTSVNTQYF
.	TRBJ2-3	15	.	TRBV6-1	TGTGCCAGCAGACAACTAGTTCCCGGCACAGATACGCAGTATTTT	CASRQLVPGTDTQYF
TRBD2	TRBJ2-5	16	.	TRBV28	TGTGCCAGCAGCCTCCCTCTAGCGGGAGGACGAGAGACCCAGTACTTC	CASSLPLAGGRETQYF